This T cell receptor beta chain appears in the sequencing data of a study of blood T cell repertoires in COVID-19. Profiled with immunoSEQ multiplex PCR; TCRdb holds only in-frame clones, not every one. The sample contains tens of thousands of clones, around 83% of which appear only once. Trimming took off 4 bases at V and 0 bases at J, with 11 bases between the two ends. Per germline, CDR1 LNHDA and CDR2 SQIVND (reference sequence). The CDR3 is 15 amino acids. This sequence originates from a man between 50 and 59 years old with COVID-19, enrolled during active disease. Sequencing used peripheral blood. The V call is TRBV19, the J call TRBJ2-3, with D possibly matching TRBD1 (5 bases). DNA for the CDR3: TGTGCCAGTAGTAAAGGACAAGCTAGCACAGATACGCAGTATTTT. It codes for CASSKGQASTDTQYF. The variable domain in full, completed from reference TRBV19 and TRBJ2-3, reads DGGITQSPKYLFRKEGQNVTLSCEQNLNHDAMYWYRQDPGQGLRLIYYSQIVNDFQKGDIAEGYSVSREKKESFPLTVTSAQKNPTAFYLCASSKGQASTDTQYFGPGTRLTVL.